This T cell receptor beta chain emerged from a study of regulatory T cells. Amplification used 52 TRBV primers and 13 TRBJ primers. Measured with immunoSEQ multiplex PCR; TCRdb has only the in-frame clones, and not every one. The sample has 850 to 1,300 clones, around nine tenths seen once; the top ten hold around 6%. Study-level points and caveats: CD3G-deficient patients' regulatory T cells showed reduced Shannon diversity versus autologous conventional CD4+ and control regulatory cells.

Details on this clone: Antigen specificity is unknown.

Germline V gene lookup returns CDR1 DFQATT and CDR2 SNEGSKA (reference sequence). Trimming removed 7 bases from V and 8 bases from J, with 14 bases in between. The CDR3 is made up of 11 amino acids. The chain joins TRBV20-1 to TRBJ2-5; D is uncertain. The source is a person in their twenties or thirties with CD3G deficiency. Sample: CD4+ Tregs sorted from blood. CDR3 DNA: TGCAGTGGCATCCAGGTTCAAACCCAGTACTTC. Its translation is CSGIQVQTQYF.